This T cell receptor (beta chain) comes out of a study of technical replicates of blood from several donors (dated by TCRdb to between 2016 and 2019). A note on this clone: What antigen it recognizes has not been identified. No clone much larger than this one lies a single base away; base qualities are absent.

The CDR3 runs 15 residues from the cysteine to the phenylalanine. Only the CDR3 portion is preserved as DNA: 45 bases, with reading frame beginning at the first base. For CDR1 and CDR2, the germline V gene lists SGHTA and FQGNSA. V is reduced by 6 bases and J by 6 bases, leaving a spacing of 20 bases between them. Library preparation was by the immunoSEQ multiplex PCR assay. TCRdb re-hosts the immuneACCESS table, in-frame sequences only. Its copies lack some clones; in the studies checked, an unresolved V gene accounts for under half of them, and the cause for the rest is not known. A total of 65,000 to 85,000 clones appear in this sample, 96% of them only once. Approximately 0.3% of the sample comes from the top ten.

This clonotype was obtained from a human donor in good health. The sequencing input was T cells isolated from PBMCs. The chain links TRBV7-2 with TRBJ1-2, with a tentative D gene TRBD1 over 5 matching bases. The DNA sequence is TGTGCCAGCAGTCAAAACAGTGGGGCTGAAGATGGCTACACCTTC. Its product reads: CASSQNSGAEDGYTF.